This TCR beta chain was sequenced during a study of T cell responses to AZD1222 COVID-19 vaccine. The study's findings and limits: Unmutated variant regions are reportedly the target of nearly half of TCRs that are spike-specific. No day 14 peak samples; only post-peak repertoires were characterized.

Sequencing was performed with immunoSEQ multiplex PCR; in TCRdb, only in-frame clones are kept and a portion is missing. The table includes under 50,000 clones, roughly 88% detected once. Regarding this clone: The antigen remains unidentified.

V was clipped by 0 bases and J by 6 bases; unmatched bases: 2. Per the germline V gene, CDR1 is SGHRS and CDR2 is YFSETQ. The CDR3 consists of 15 residues. The clonotype originates from an adult who received the MenACWY meningococcal vaccine as a control. The chain combines TRBV5-1 with TRBJ1-5, with 11 bases identical to TRBD1. This sample comprised peripheral blood, obtained 28 days after the second dose of the MenACWY control vaccine. The DNA for the CDR3 is TGCGCCAGCAGCTTGGCTGGGACAGGGGGTCAGCCCCAGCATTTT. Translated, it gives CASSLAGTGGQPQHF.